These 32 T cell receptor beta chains came from one sample sequenced in a study of shared T cell receptors in the human thymus. Here immunoSEQ multiplex PCR was the method, and the copy in TCRdb shows in-frame clones only, minus some. The repertoire holds 500,000 to 750,000 clones, with approximately 90% as singletons. In addition, the sample was reused for a study of human thymus T cells.

The sequencing input was thymocytes. The receptor source for this set is a boy under two years old with a congenital heart defect.

The chain is built from TRBV5-1 and TRBJ1-1, with D perhaps TRBD1 (5 bases). The V gene lost 6 bases and the J gene lost 1 base, with 16 bases spanning the gap. Germline CDR1 reads SGHRS; CDR2 reads YFSETQ. The CDR3 runs 15 residues. CDR3 DNA sequence: TGCGCCAGCACCCTACTGGGTACAGGGAACACTGAAGCTTTCTTT. Translation gives CASTLLGTGNTEAFF.

This clone was seen a single time. The rearrangement joins TRBV4-3 to TRBJ2-5; tentative D call: TRBD2 (5 bases). Germline loops: CDR1 LGHNA, CDR2 YSLEER. This CDR3 spans 17 amino acids. V dropped 0 bases and J dropped 1 base, with 15 bases sitting between them. The CDR3 DNA follows: TGCGCCAGCAGCCAAGATGAGCGGAAACATACCCAAGAGACCCAGTACTTC. It yields the protein CASSQDERKHTQETQYF.

This chain joins TRBV4-3 and TRBJ2-3; 9 nucleotides line up with TRBD1. The CDR3 is 19 residues long. Trimming cost V 0 bases and J 2 bases; bases outside gene matches: 12. CDR1 and CDR2 (germline): LGHNA, YSLEER. The CDR3 nucleotides are TGCGCCAGCAGCCAAGATCAAGGGTCCGGGACAGGGCTCACAGATACGCAGTATTTT. It encodes CASSQDQGSGTGLTDTQYF.

The CDR3 sequence is CASSPPWVWGTYEQYF. The CDR3 DNA follows: TGTGCCAGCAGCCCACCCTGGGTCTGGGGCACCTACGAGCAGTACTTC. The rearrangement links TRBV7-2 to TRBJ2-7; possible D gene TRBD1, 5 bases. Germline values: CDR1 SGHTA, CDR2 FQGNSA. V was trimmed by 5 bases and J by 2 bases, leaving 19 bases between them. CDR3 length: 16 residues.

The chain combines TRBV7-2 with TRBJ2-7; D remains ambiguous. V lost 7 bases to trimming and J lost 2 bases, with 15 bases between them. The CDR3 extends over 14 amino acids. CDR1 and CDR2 from the germline V gene are SGHTA and FQGNSA. The CDR3 sequence is CASTLGAEAYEQYF. CDR3 sequence (DNA): TGTGCCAGCACCCTAGGCGCAGAAGCCTACGAGCAGTACTTC. Full variable domain (rest looked up from reference TRBV7-2 and TRBJ2-7): GAGVSQSPSNKVTEKGKDVELRCDPISGHTALYWYRQSLGQGLEFLIYFQGNSAPDKSGLPSDRFSAERTGGSVSTLTIQRTQQEDSAVYLCASTLGAEAYEQYFGPGTRLTVT.

The rearrangement joins TRBV28 to TRBJ2-1; 8 nucleotides match TRBD2. The CDR3 has 15 residues. Germline trimming cut 3 bases from V and 3 bases from J; bases unmatched to any gene: 4. From germline, CDR1 is MDHEN and CDR2 SYDVKM. CDR3 region: CASSLTAGDYNEQFF. In nucleotides, the CDR3 is TGTGCCAGCAGTTTGACAGCGGGAGACTACAATGAGCAGTTCTTC.

The chain uses TRBV4-3 and TRBJ2-7, with TRBD2 identical over 7 bases. The trim removed 1 base at V and 0 bases at J, leaving 9 bases unmatched. The germline CDR1 and CDR2 sequences are LGHNA and YSLEER. This CDR3 has 17 amino acids. The DNA of the CDR3 is TGCGCCAGCAGCCAAGGGGTAGCGGGTCGTCTCTCCTACGAGCAGTACTTC. It is translated as CASSQGVAGRLSYEQYF.

The genes are TRBV2 and TRBJ1-4; a possible D gene is TRBD1 (6 bases). Germline CDR1 and CDR2: SNHLY and FYNNEI. Trimming cost V 6 bases and J 4 bases, with 24 bases left between them. The CDR3 consists of 18 residues. The chain's CDR3 is CASSPIDKGTNNNEKLFF. The CDR3 DNA follows: TGTGCCAGCAGCCCCATAGACAAAGGGACAAATAATAATGAAAAACTGTTTTTT.

The chain joins TRBV6-1 to TRBJ2-2; TRBD2 matches at 7 bases. This CDR3 is built from 15 residues. CDR1 is MNHNS and CDR2 is SASEGT in the germline V gene. After removal of 8 bases from V and 2 bases from J, the junction contained 8 bases not matched to a gene. CDR3 amino acids: CASPWGGFNTGELFF. The CDR3 region has the DNA TGTGCCAGCCCCTGGGGAGGGTTTAACACCGGGGAGCTGTTTTTT.

Concerning this clone: Compared with germline, one end of the junction differs, possibly owing to a read error. The rearrangement joins TRBV2 to TRBJ2-1; 8 bases agree with TRBD2. The germline CDR1 and CDR2 sequences are SNHLY and FYNNEI. The CDR3 runs 12 residues. CDR3 coding DNA: TGTGCCAGCAGTGAGGATAAGCGGGAGTGGGTCTTC. As protein: CASSEDKREWVF. Looking up the rest from reference TRBV2 and TRBJ2-1 gives the full variable domain: EPEVTQTPSHQVTQMGQEVILRCVPISNHLYFYWYRQILGQKVEFLVSFYNNEISEKSEIFDDQFSVERPDGSNFTLKIRSTKLEDSAMYFCASSEDKREWVFGPGTRLTVL.

The gene calls are TRBV6-1 and TRBJ1-4, with D possibly TRBD1 on 5 matching bases. The CDR3 is made up of 17 amino acids. V shed 1 base and J shed 0 bases, with 12 bases lying between them. Germline values: CDR1 MNHNS, CDR2 SASEGT. DNA for the CDR3: TGTGCCAGCAGTGAAGGGGGCGGTCTTGCAACTAATGAAAAACTGTTTTTT. This translates into CASSEGGGLATNEKLFF.

Here the CDR3 DNA reads TGTGCCAGCAGTCGGCCGGGACAGGTCTTCTATGGCTACACCTTC. Translation gives CASSRPGQVFYGYTF. The chain is built from TRBV28 and TRBJ1-2, with TRBD1 matching 8 bases. Trimming cost V 5 bases and J 4 bases; bases outside gene matches: 9. Germline V CDR1 and CDR2: MDHEN, SYDVKM. There are 15 residues in the CDR3.

The chain uses TRBV4-1 and TRBJ2-5, with 7 nucleotides matching TRBD2. After removal of 0 bases from V and 4 bases from J, the junction contained 14 bases not matched to a gene. The V gene's germline CDR1 is MGHRA and CDR2 YSYEKL. There are 18 residues in the CDR3. CDR3 residues: CASSQDGSAGEIGETQYF. The CDR3 nucleotides are TGCGCCAGCAGCCAAGATGGTTCCGCGGGAGAAATAGGAGAGACCCAGTACTTC.

The chain employs TRBV4-1 and TRBJ2-5; 9 bases map to TRBD2. The V gene's germline CDR1 is MGHRA and CDR2 YSYEKL. V shed 0 bases, J shed 3 bases, and the junction held 17 bases outside the gene matches. This CDR3 spans 20 amino acids. The CDR3: CASSQDRGLQRGGVEETQYF. The CDR3 coding sequence is TGCGCCAGCAGCCAAGATAGGGGACTCCAGCGCGGGGGGGTAGAAGAGACCCAGTACTTC.

The chain has TRBV5-4 and TRBJ2-2, with 10 bases identical to TRBD2. This CDR3 has 17 residues. Trimming took 3 bases from V and 5 from J; bases not matched to a gene: 10. Germline V gene lookup returns CDR1 SGHNT and CDR2 YYREEE (reference sequence). CDR3 residues: CASSYRLAGVRTGELFF. In DNA, the CDR3 is TGTGCCAGCAGCTACCGGCTAGCGGGAGTAAGGACCGGGGAGCTGTTTTTT.

This clone has only one observation. The rearrangement uses TRBV14 and TRBJ1-1; D call uncertain. Trimming cost V 2 bases and J 1 base, with 11 bases left between them. The CDR3 is 15 residues long. Germline V lookup: CDR1 SGHDN, CDR2 FVKESK. The CDR3 sequence is CASSQNERRNTEAFF. The CDR3 coding sequence is TGTGCCAGCAGCCAAAATGAGAGGAGGAACACTGAAGCTTTCTTT.

The V and J genes are TRBV19 and TRBJ2-7; TRBD1 aligns across 8 bases. Looked up from germline, CDR1 is LNHDA and CDR2 is SQIVND (reference sequence). There are 14 residues in the CDR3. V lost 6 bases and J lost 3; bases outside the gene matches: 7. The CDR3 sequence: CASRTTGEDYEQYF. The CDR3 DNA sequence: TGTGCCAGTAGGACGACAGGGGAAGACTACGAGCAGTACTTC.

The rearrangement uses TRBV6-5 and TRBJ2-5; a weak D match, TRBD1 (5 bases). Germline loops: CDR1 MNHEY, CDR2 SVGAGI. CDR3 length: 14 amino acids. V was clipped by 7 bases and J by 4 bases, with 16 bases between them. For the CDR3, the DNA is TGTGCCAGCACCAAGGTGGCAGGGTTAGAGACCCAGTACTTC. Protein: CASTKVAGLETQYF.

The chain is built from TRBV11-2 and TRBJ1-5; TRBD1 agrees at 9 bases. From germline, CDR1 is SGHAT and CDR2 FQNNGV. V was clipped by 4 bases and J by 2 bases; unmatched bases: 3. The CDR3 consists of 15 residues. The CDR3 sequence is CASSSRTGGNQPQHF. The CDR3 DNA sequence: TGTGCCAGCAGCTCTCGGACAGGGGGCAATCAGCCCCAGCATTTT.

The chain joins TRBV2 to TRBJ2-5; 11 bases match TRBD1. The V gene's germline CDR1 is SNHLY and CDR2 FYNNEI. Unmatched junction bases numbered 14, after V lost 6 bases and J lost 5 bases. CDR3 length: 17 amino acids. In DNA form, the CDR3 reads TGTGCCAGCAGGAAGGACAGGGGGCGGGAGGGGAGGGAGACCCAGTACTTC. Protein sequence: CASRKDRGREGRETQYF. Full variable domain (remainder filled in from reference TRBV2 and TRBJ2-5): EPEVTQTPSHQVTQMGQEVILRCVPISNHLYFYWYRQILGQKVEFLVSFYNNEISEKSEIFDDQFSVERPDGSNFTLKIRSTKLEDSAMYFCASRKDRGREGRETQYFGPGTRLLVL.

The CDR3 region has the DNA TGTGCCAGCAGTCCCACAGGGACAGGGAACTACGAGCAGTACTTC. It encodes CASSPTGTGNYEQYF. This chain uses TRBV27 with TRBJ2-7; 9 bases align to TRBD1. V gave up 5 bases and J gave up 3 bases; unmatched junction bases: 8. Germline V gene lookup returns CDR1 MNHEY and CDR2 SMNVEV (reference sequence). This CDR3 spans 15 amino acids.

The genes are TRBV19 and TRBJ2-7, with D uncertain. The CDR3 loop spans 15 amino acids. Germline assignment: CDR1 LNHDA and CDR2 SQIVND (reference sequence). With 1 base removed from V and 3 bases from J, the gap between germline ends came to 13 bases. Here the CDR3 reads CASSIGSKNDYEQYF. The CDR3 nucleotides are TGTGCCAGTAGTATAGGGTCTAAAAATGACTACGAGCAGTACTTC.

This clone was seen only once. The chain has TRBV25-1 and TRBJ2-7; D is unresolved. Germline CDR1 is MGHDK and CDR2 is SYGVNS. V was cut by 3 bases and J by 6 bases, with 15 bases left in between. This CDR3 has 14 amino acids. The CDR3 DNA reads as TGTGCCAGCAGTGATCCCCTTTACGCCGGCGAGCAGTACTTC. It specifies CASSDPLYAGEQYF.

The genes are TRBV5-6 and TRBJ2-5; 10 positions agree with TRBD1. The CDR3 runs to 18 residues. Germline CDR1 reads SGHDT; CDR2 reads YYEEEE. The ends lost 4 bases at V and 3 bases at J; junction bases unmatched: 15. CDR3 DNA sequence: TGTGCCAGCAGCAGCCGGGACAGGGGCTCCCGAGGGGAAGAGACCCAGTACTTC. Its translation is CASSSRDRGSRGEETQYF.

The J gene is TRBJ2-1, the V gene TRBV7-2, with TRBD2 matching over 8 bases. Looked up from germline, CDR1 is SGHTA and CDR2 is FQGNSA. With 5 bases clipped from V and 8 bases from J, the junction kept 17 bases outside the gene matches. This CDR3 has 17 amino acids. The CDR3 is CASSLGTDGLAGDEQFF. The CDR3 DNA is TGTGCCAGCAGCCTGGGGACGGACGGACTAGCCGGGGATGAGCAGTTCTTC.

The rearrangement links TRBV12-5 to TRBJ1-1, with 8 bases fitting TRBD1. CDR3 length equals 18 residues. Germline CDR1 and CDR2: LGHNT and FRNRAP. V dropped 1 base and J dropped 0; count of bases not matched to a gene: 10. CDR3 in amino acids: CASGLGSGGFGMNTEAFF. CDR3 coding DNA: TGTGCTAGTGGTTTGGGGTCAGGGGGCTTCGGAATGAACACTGAAGCTTTCTTT.

The chain couples TRBV5-6 to TRBJ1-2; no reliable D call. Germline-derived CDR1 and CDR2 are SGHDT and YYEEEE. V lost 0 bases and J lost 6, with 9 bases in between. The length of the CDR3 is 13 residues. CDR3: CASSLGARNGYTF. The CDR3 DNA follows: TGTGCCAGCAGCTTGGGGGCCCGGAATGGCTACACCTTC.

The genes are TRBV20-1 and TRBJ2-2; D call uncertain. The CDR3 sequence is 11 residues long. With 4 bases removed from V and 6 bases from J, the gap between germline ends came to 6 bases. The germline V gene encodes CDR1 DFQATT and CDR2 SNEGSKA (reference sequence). The CDR3, as DNA: TGCAGTGCTAAAGCGTCCGGGGAGCTGTTTTTT. Protein product: CSAKASGELFF.

The chain combines TRBV29-1 with TRBJ2-1; TRBD1 matches 7 bases. V was pared by 3 bases and J by 8 bases, with 10 bases of the junction left unmatched. This CDR3 spans 14 amino acids. CDR1 is SQVTM, CDR2 ANQGSEA, per germline. The CDR3 spells CSVDDRERAHEQFF. CDR3 DNA: TGCAGCGTTGACGACAGGGAAAGGGCCCATGAGCAGTTCTTC.

This chain uses TRBV6-5 with TRBJ2-7; TRBD2 matches 8 bases. CDR3 size: 15 residues. Germline values: CDR1 MNHEY, CDR2 SVGAGI. Germline trimming cut 10 bases from V and 4 bases from J; bases unmatched to any gene: 15. The CDR3 spells CATQTTGLVDYEQYF. The CDR3 DNA reads as TGTGCCACCCAGACCACGGGACTAGTGGATTACGAGCAGTACTTC.

The chain recombines TRBV9 with TRBJ2-7; 7 positions match TRBD1. This CDR3 region has 17 residues. The trim removed 0 bases at V and 5 bases at J, leaving 14 bases unmatched. The germline V gene has CDR1 SGDLS and CDR2 YYNGEE. In DNA form, the CDR3 reads TGTGCCAGCAGCGTAGGATTCCTAGGGGACAGCCGGGACGAGCAGTACTTC. Translating it yields CASSVGFLGDSRDEQYF.

This rearrangement joins TRBV5-1 to TRBJ2-3; tentative D call: TRBD2 (6 bases). Germline assignment: CDR1 SGHRS and CDR2 YFSETQ. V lost 4 bases and J lost 4, with 13 bases in between. This CDR3 is built from 14 residues. The CDR3 sequence is CASSATSLPDTQYF. In DNA form, the CDR3 reads TGCGCCAGCAGCGCGACTAGTTTACCAGATACGCAGTATTTT.